One and the same sample provided the 9 T cell receptor beta chains below, sequenced in a study of Ad26.COV2.S vaccination and SARS-CoV-2 variants. This table comes from immunoSEQ multiplex PCR, and its TCRdb copy is limited to in-frame clones, with some not included. The data hold approximately 150,000 clones, with more than 80% observed a single time. The material sequenced was peripheral blood, taken after recovery from COVID-19. Source of these receptors: a human donor who had recovered from COVID-19.

This chain links TRBV7-2 with TRBJ2-7; 9 bases map to TRBD1. Germline lookup yields CDR1 SGHTA and CDR2 FQGNSA. The V segment lost 2 bases and the J segment 4 bases; nucleotides outside the gene matches: 6. The CDR3 extends over 15 amino acids. The CDR3 bases are TGTGCCAGCAGCTTATCGCCGGGACAGGGTTACGAGCAGTACTTC. The encoded protein is CASSLSPGQGYEQYF. The full variable domain, completed using reference TRBV7-2 and TRBJ2-7, is GAGVSQSPSNKVTEKGKDVELRCDPISGHTALYWYRQSLGQGLEFLIYFQGNSAPDKSGLPSDRFSAERTGGSVSTLTIQRTQQEDSAVYLCASSLSPGQGYEQYFGPGTRLTVT.

The gene calls are TRBV28 and TRBJ1-5; the match to TRBD1 covers 7 bases. Trimming at V came to 5 bases and at J to 0 bases, leaving 10 bases not matched to a gene. This CDR3 contains 17 residues. Germline V lookup: CDR1 MDHEN, CDR2 SYDVKM. This CDR3 reads CASSQTGEWDSNQPQHF. The CDR3 bases are TGTGCCAGCAGTCAAACAGGGGAGTGGGATAGCAATCAGCCCCAGCATTTT.

This sequence joins TRBV30 and TRBJ2-4; 7 positions match TRBD1. J was trimmed by 3 bases and V by 1 base; bases with no gene match: 6. Germline CDR1 reads GTSNPN; CDR2 reads SVGIG (reference sequence). The CDR3 sequence is 15 residues long. The CDR3 bases are TGTGCCTGGAGTGCCAGGGGGTTAGGCAAAAACATTCAGTACTTC. Its translation is CAWSARGLGKNIQYF. Drawing the rest from reference TRBV30 and TRBJ2-4, the complete variable domain is SQTIHQWPATLVQPVGSPLSLECTVEGTSNPNLYWYRQAAGRGLQLLFYSVGIGQISSEVPQNLSASRPQDRQFILSSKKLLLSDSGFYLCAWSARGLGKNIQYFGAGTRLSVL.

This sequence joins TRBV6-2 or TRBV6-3 and TRBJ1-5; D perhaps matches TRBD1 (5 bases). The V and J ends lost 4 bases and 2 bases respectively, with 18 bases between them. This CDR3 is 17 amino acids long. The germline V gene has CDR1 MNHEY and CDR2 SVGEGT. CDR3 DNA: TGTGCCAGCAGTTCGGGCAGGGTGCTGTTTCGCAATCAGCCCCAGCATTTT. This sequence encodes CASSSGRVLFRNQPQHF.

The J gene is TRBJ2-6, the V gene TRBV24-1; D might be TRBD2 (5 bases). V lost 6 bases and J lost 3, with 17 bases in between. Germline assignment: CDR1 KGHDR and CDR2 SFDVKD. This CDR3 contains 17 residues. CDR3: CATSSGKYTGGANVLTF. The DNA for the CDR3 is TGTGCCACCAGTTCGGGGAAGTATACGGGTGGGGCCAACGTCCTGACTTTC.

The V call is TRBV30, the J call TRBJ1-5, with 8 bases lining up with TRBD1. This CDR3 contains 18 residues. J lost 0 bases, V lost 0 bases, and 10 bases had no gene match. Germline V gene data show CDR1 as GTSNPN and CDR2 as SVGIG (reference sequence). The CDR3 is CAWSVVGQGGDSNQPQHF. The CDR3 DNA follows: TGTGCCTGGAGTGTAGTTGGACAGGGAGGGGATAGCAATCAGCCCCAGCATTTT.

CDR3 sequence: CASSPGGRSTEAFF. The CDR3 DNA is TGTGCCAGCAGCCCCGGTGGGAGGTCAACTGAAGCTTTCTTT. V usage is TRBV7-2 and J usage is TRBJ1-1; unclear D gene. Germline CDR1 reads SGHTA; CDR2 reads FQGNSA. The ends were cut back, 5 bases at V and 5 bases at J, with 15 bases in the middle. The CDR3 loop spans 14 amino acids.

The chain employs TRBV2 and TRBJ1-4, with D uncertain. V shed 9 bases and J shed 2 bases, with 4 bases lying between them. The length of the CDR3 is 11 residues. Germline V gene data show CDR1 as SNHLY and CDR2 as FYNNEI. CDR3 amino acids: CASGTNEKLFF. In DNA form, the CDR3 reads TGTGCCAGTGGGACTAATGAAAAACTGTTTTTT. Filled out from reference TRBV2 and TRBJ1-4, the complete variable domain reads EPEVTQTPSHQVTQMGQEVILRCVPISNHLYFYWYRQILGQKVEFLVSFYNNEISEKSEIFDDQFSVERPDGSNFTLKIRSTKLEDSAMYFCASGTNEKLFFGSGTQLSVL.

This rearrangement joins TRBV5-1 to TRBJ2-5, with TRBD2 matching over 7 bases. The CDR3 is made up of 14 amino acids. After removal of 6 bases from V and 0 bases from J, the junction contained 5 bases not matched to a gene. Germline assignment: CDR1 SGHRS and CDR2 YFSETQ. The CDR3 here is CASTKGGYQETQYF. CDR3 coding DNA: TGCGCCAGCACTAAGGGAGGGTACCAAGAGACCCAGTACTTC.